This T cell receptor (beta chain) was identified in a study of T cell changes during pregnancy in multiple sclerosis. This clone came up once. The protocol was immunoSEQ multiplex PCR, while the TCRdb copy is restricted to in-frame clones and leaves out a portion. The table lists tens of thousands of clones, just over 85% of them singletons, with about 1.1% in the top ten. The CDR3 runs to 11 residues. CDR1 GTSNPN and CDR2 SVGIG come from the germline V gene (reference sequence). The chain links TRBV30 to TRBJ1-2; D remains ambiguous. The sequenced sample was CD4+ T cells from peripheral blood mononuclear cells, obtained before pregnancy. The TCR sequence derives from a female donor with multiple sclerosis, enrolled in a pregnancy study. CDR3 nucleotide sequence: TGTGCTAGCGGGCAGGTTGGCGGCTACACCTTC. Its translation is CASGQVGGYTF.